These 24 T cell receptor beta chains came from one sample sequenced in a study of CD8 T cells in ankylosing spondylitis. Findings and caveats of the study: Characteristic of ankylosing spondylitis blood, it appeared, was a TCR beta motif comprising several highly homologous variants.

TCRdb ran MiXCR on the 5' RACE reads and lists one entry per CDR3 protein. The sample carries approximately 520,000 distinct CDR3 sequences, about 5% recorded once. Antigen specificity for these receptors is unknown. The material sequenced was blood, either unsorted or a sorted T cell fraction (not recorded which). The receptors stem from a male donor with ankylosing spondylitis.

At least ten counts were recorded for this clonotype. The CDR3 DNA is TGCGCCAGCAGCTTGGGTGTTCAGGGGGGTAACTACGAGCAGTACTTC. It yields the protein CASSLGVQGGNYEQYF. This chain uses TRBV5-1 with TRBJ2-7; D might be TRBD1 (7 bases). Trimming shortened V by 0 bases and J by 3 bases, and 16 bases separated the two germline ends. Germline-derived CDR1 and CDR2 are SGHRS and YFSETQ. The CDR3 totals 16 residues.

This clonotype appeared many times. The CDR3 DNA reads TGTGCCACCAGTGAGGCGCAGGGTACGGGAGAAAAACTGTTTTTT. As protein: CATSEAQGTGEKLFF. The chain recombines TRBV24-1 with TRBJ1-4; TRBD1 might be the D (5 bases). The germline V gene has CDR1 KGHDR and CDR2 SFDVKD. The CDR3 length is 15 residues. V dropped 4 bases and J dropped 8 bases, with 16 bases sitting between them.

This clonotype showed up many times. The CDR3 region is CASSSRTGADTQYF. The CDR3 coding sequence is TGTGCCAGCAGTTCCCGGACAGGAGCAGATACGCAGTATTTT. The gene calls are TRBV27 and TRBJ2-3; 7 bases are shared with TRBD1. V gave up 4 bases and J gave up 4 bases; unmatched junction bases: 5. The CDR3 loop spans 14 amino acids. The germline V gene encodes CDR1 MNHEY and CDR2 SMNVEV (reference sequence).

This clonotype was seen repeatedly, ten times or more. V and J are TRBV29-1 and TRBJ1-1; 7 nucleotides match TRBD1. Germline loops: CDR1 SQVTM, CDR2 ANQGSEA. Germline trimming cut 0 bases from V and 6 bases from J; bases unmatched to any gene: 4. CDR3 length equals 13 residues. The CDR3: CSVEEQGMAEAFF. The CDR3 nucleotides are TGCAGCGTTGAAGAACAGGGGATGGCTGAAGCTTTCTTT.

This clonotype was observed at least ten times. The rearrangement joins TRBV7-2 to TRBJ1-1; tentatively, D is TRBD1 (6 bases). This CDR3 comprises 16 residues. V lost 2 bases and J 4 bases, leaving 17 bases between the germline ends. The germline CDR1 and CDR2 sequences are SGHTA and FQGNSA. The CDR3 bases are TGTGCCAGCAGCTTAACCGGGGGGCGCCGCGTCACTGAAGCTTTCTTT. It encodes CASSLTGGRRVTEAFF.

This clonotype was recorded many times. This chain joins TRBV4-2 and TRBJ2-2; 8 bases are a match to TRBD2. Unmatched junction bases numbered 7, after V lost 0 bases and J lost 7 bases. The CDR3 is 16 residues long. Germline CDR1 and CDR2: LGHNA and YNFKEQ. For the CDR3, the DNA is TGTGCCAGCAGCCAAGATCGCGGGGGGACGGGCGGGGAGCTGTTTTTT. It translates to CASSQDRGGTGGELFF.

V usage is TRBV30 and J usage is TRBJ1-5, with D unresolved. Germline-derived CDR1 and CDR2 are GTSNPN and SVGIG (reference sequence). The CDR3 is made up of 13 amino acids. Trimming took off 2 bases at V and 7 bases at J, with 12 bases between the two ends. The CDR3 is CAWSSWVGQPQHF. The CDR3 region has the DNA TGTGCCTGGAGTAGTTGGGTGGGCCAGCCCCAGCATTTT. Full variable domain (rest looked up from reference TRBV30 and TRBJ1-5): SQTIHQWPATLVQPVGSPLSLECTVEGTSNPNLYWYRQAAGRGLQLLFYSVGIGQISSEVPQNLSASRPQDRQFILSSKKLLLSDSGFYLCAWSSWVGQPQHFGDGTRLSIL.

The sample holds many counts of this clonotype. The gene calls are TRBV7-2 and TRBJ2-3, with 9 nucleotides matching TRBD2. The V gene's germline CDR1 is SGHTA and CDR2 FQGNSA. CDR3 length: 15 amino acids. J lost 3 bases, V lost 5 bases, and 6 bases had no gene match. CDR3 DNA: TGTGCCAGCAGCGAAATAGCGGGAGCGACAGATACGCAGTATTTT. This encodes CASSEIAGATDTQYF.

Many counts were recorded for this clonotype. Written as DNA, the CDR3 is TGCAGCGTGGGACCGGGACGTACTTCCTACGAGCAGTACTTC. This encodes CSVGPGRTSYEQYF. The gene calls are TRBV29-1 and TRBJ2-7; perhaps D is TRBD1 or TRBD2 (5 bases each). Germline loops: CDR1 SQVTM, CDR2 ANQGSEA. V lost 6 bases and J 1 base, leaving 16 bases between the germline ends. The CDR3 totals 14 residues.

Ten or more counts support this clonotype. The chain uses TRBV20-1 and TRBJ2-3, with D possibly being TRBD1 or TRBD2 (5 bases each). Germline V gene sequence: CDR1 DFQATT, CDR2 SNEGSKA (reference sequence). The CDR3 totals 13 residues. Trimming removed 1 base from V and 4 bases from J, with 9 bases in between. DNA of the CDR3: TGCAGTGCTAGAGTTGAGGGACCAGATACGCAGTATTTT. Translating it yields CSARVEGPDTQYF.

Ten or more counts support this clonotype. The V call is TRBV5-1, the J call TRBJ1-1; 11 positions match TRBD1. Germline CDR1 reads SGHRS; CDR2 reads YFSETQ. The V gene end was trimmed by 4 bases and the J gene end by 1 base; junction bases not matched to a gene: 6. The length of the CDR3 is 16 residues. The CDR3 DNA reads as TGCGCCAGCAGCCCCGGACAGGGGGCAGAGAACACTGAAGCTTTCTTT. It translates to CASSPGQGAENTEAFF.

This clonotype was counted ten times or more. V gene TRBV28 combines with J gene TRBJ2-5; TRBD2 might be the D (5 bases). The germline gives CDR1 MDHEN, CDR2 SYDVKM. V lost 6 bases and J 5 bases, leaving 16 bases between the germline ends. This CDR3 region has 14 residues. CDR3 nucleotide sequence: TGTGCCAGCAGCTTGACCCGGGGTACCGAGACCCAGTACTTC. Protein: CASSLTRGTETQYF.

This clonotype was observed many times. The chain links TRBV5-1 to TRBJ1-3; TRBD1 is a possible D gene (5 bases). Germline CDR1 reads SGHRS; CDR2 reads YFSETQ. V was shortened by 4 bases and J by 0 bases, with 11 bases between the two germline ends. CDR3 size: 15 residues. The CDR3 loop reads CASSGGLSSGNTIYF. CDR3 sequence (DNA): TGCGCCAGCAGCGGGGGGTTATCCTCTGGAAACACCATATATTTT.

This clonotype was detected many times. This sequence joins TRBV28 and TRBJ2-7; a possible D gene is TRBD2 (6 bases). This CDR3 is 11 amino acids long. V shed 4 bases and J shed 7 bases, with 8 bases lying between them. The germline V gene has CDR1 MDHEN and CDR2 SYDVKM. The CDR3 region is CASSWAGEQYF. The CDR3 DNA follows: TGTGCCAGCAGTTGGGCGGGAGAGCAGTACTTC.

This clonotype was counted ten times or more. The chain recombines TRBV5-4 with TRBJ2-7; D remains unclear. V was trimmed by 5 bases and J by 7 bases, leaving 22 bases between them. Germline V gene data show CDR1 as SGHNT and CDR2 as YYREEE (reference sequence). This CDR3 spans 15 amino acids. The CDR3 sequence: CASSSVGIPPYEQYF. The CDR3 DNA follows: TGTGCCAGCAGTTCTGTGGGGATTCCCCCTTATGAGCAGTACTTC.

This clonotype was observed a handful of times. The gene calls are TRBV7-2 and TRBJ2-5, with D possibly matching TRBD2 (6 bases). V lost 1 base and J 5 bases, leaving 11 bases between the germline ends. The CDR3 contains 14 residues. CDR1 SGHTA and CDR2 FQGNSA come from the germline V gene. The CDR3 DNA sequence: TGTGCCAGCAGCTTAGGACAGCGGGTCGAGACCCAGTACTTC. Amino acids: CASSLGQRVETQYF.

This clonotype has a count of ten or more. The rearrangement links TRBV5-1 to TRBJ1-1, with D uncertain. In germline, CDR1 is SGHRS, CDR2 YFSETQ. The CDR3 is made up of 15 amino acids. V gave up 1 base and J gave up 5 bases, with 15 bases separating them. As DNA, the CDR3 is TGCGCCAGCAGCTTGAACCCCCCCCTTGGAACTGAAGCTTTCTTT. Translating it yields CASSLNPPLGTEAFF.

DNA of the CDR3: TGTGCCAGCAGTTACAAGGACACTGAAGCTTTCTTT. Translation: CASSYKDTEAFF. J is TRBJ1-1 and V is TRBV6-6; no definite D call. Per germline, CDR1 MNHNY and CDR2 SVGAGI (reference sequence). Trimming cost V 2 bases and J 3 bases, with 4 bases left between them. The CDR3 consists of 12 residues.

This clonotype was recorded many times. The chain combines TRBV28 with TRBJ2-2; D is perhaps TRBD1 or TRBD2 (5 bases each). V was shortened by 5 bases and J by 5 bases, with 12 bases between the two germline ends. This CDR3 region has 14 residues. CDR1 is MDHEN and CDR2 is SYDVKM in the germline V gene. Here the CDR3 reads CASSMPGTTGELFF. The CDR3 nucleotides are TGTGCCAGCAGTATGCCCGGGACGACCGGGGAGCTGTTTTTT.

This clonotype was counted many times. This chain connects TRBV20-1 to TRBJ2-7; 9 bases align to TRBD2. Germline V gene data show CDR1 as DFQATT and CDR2 as SNEGSKA (reference sequence). The CDR3 consists of 13 residues. V dropped 6 bases and J dropped 2; count of bases not matched to a gene: 5. CDR3 DNA: TGCAGTGCCGGGACTAGCAGTACCTACGAGCAGTACTTC. Residues: CSAGTSSTYEQYF.

This clonotype came up many times. Here the CDR3 reads CASSLTDHRGNTEAFF. Here the CDR3 DNA reads TGCGCCAGCAGCCTCACCGACCACAGGGGAAACACTGAAGCTTTCTTT. The chain employs TRBV4-3 and TRBJ1-1; 7 bases map to TRBD1. CDR1 and CDR2 (germline): LGHNA, YSLEER. The junction had 10 bases not matched to a gene; V was cut back by 4 bases and J by 2 bases. The CDR3 consists of 16 residues.

This clonotype was seen ten or more times. The chain links TRBV29-1 to TRBJ1-1; D gene ambiguous. Looked up from germline, CDR1 is SQVTM and CDR2 is ANQGSEA. V lost 6 bases and J 1 base, leaving 9 bases between the germline ends. The CDR3 length is 12 residues. CDR3 sequence reads: CSVYRGNTEAFF. The CDR3 DNA follows: TGCAGCGTCTACCGGGGGAACACTGAAGCTTTCTTT.

This clonotype was counted a few times. The chain employs TRBV28 and TRBJ1-2; weak D call: TRBD1 (6 bases). V was pared by 7 bases and J by 4 bases, with 16 bases between. CDR1 MDHEN and CDR2 SYDVKM come from the germline V gene. This CDR3 is 14 amino acids long. The CDR3 sequence: CASTGSGTIYGYTF. In nucleotides, the CDR3 is TGTGCCAGCACCGGGTCCGGGACAATCTATGGCTACACCTTC.

This clonotype was counted at least ten times. This chain links TRBV20-1 with TRBJ1-2; D not resolved. Germline CDR1 and CDR2: DFQATT and SNEGSKA (reference sequence). With 3 bases removed from V and 4 bases from J, the gap between germline ends came to 15 bases. The CDR3 has 14 amino acids. CDR3 region: CSARALGRTYGYTF. The DNA for the CDR3 is TGCAGTGCTAGGGCCTTAGGACGGACCTATGGCTACACCTTC.